Detailed here is one TCR beta chain. The antigen is undetermined. This record belongs to a study of siplizumab effects on memory and regulatory T cells. Whole-study findings and limits: Alloreactive sequences whose origin lay in unstimulated CD4+ memory cells were significantly reduced by siplizumab. Roughly 75-95% of proliferating CD4+ or CD8+ clones lacked an assignable naive or memory phenotype. Both greater diversity than memory cells and a major contribution to the alloresponse seemed to characterize naive T cells.

Only in-frame clones appear in the TCRdb table, and some are missing; sequencing was by immunoSEQ multiplex PCR. Of about 50,000 clones in the sample, roughly 84% were seen once. TEMRA, effector memory, memory and naive subsets, all unstimulated, were sequenced in three donor pairs. The clonotype comes from a human donor in good health. The sequencing input was naive CD8+ T cells sorted from blood.

The chain's CDR3 is CASSVVSLPPVHNEQFF. CDR3 coding DNA: TGTGCCAGCAGCGTGGTCAGTTTACCTCCAGTCCACAATGAGCAGTTCTTC. The chain has TRBV9 and TRBJ2-1; D not resolved. The ends were cut back, 2 bases at V and 5 bases at J, with 20 bases in the middle. There are 17 residues in the CDR3. Looked up from germline, CDR1 is SGDLS and CDR2 is YYNGEE.